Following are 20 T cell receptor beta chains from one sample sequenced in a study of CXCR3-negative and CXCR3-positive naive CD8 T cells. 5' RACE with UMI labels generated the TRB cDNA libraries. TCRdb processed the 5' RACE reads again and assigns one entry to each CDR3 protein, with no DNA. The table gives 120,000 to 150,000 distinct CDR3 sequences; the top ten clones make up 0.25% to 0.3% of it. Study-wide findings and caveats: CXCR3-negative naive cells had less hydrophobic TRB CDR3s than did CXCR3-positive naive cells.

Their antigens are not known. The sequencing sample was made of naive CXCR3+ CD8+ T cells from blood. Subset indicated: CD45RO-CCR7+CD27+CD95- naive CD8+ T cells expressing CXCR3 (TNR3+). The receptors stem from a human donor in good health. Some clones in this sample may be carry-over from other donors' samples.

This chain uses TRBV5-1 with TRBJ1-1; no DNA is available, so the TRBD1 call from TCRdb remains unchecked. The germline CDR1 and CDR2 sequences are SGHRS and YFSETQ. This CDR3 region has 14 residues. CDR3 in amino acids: CASSLRPDWAEAFF. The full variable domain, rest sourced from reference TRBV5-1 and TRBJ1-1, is KAGVTQTPRYLIKTRGQQVTLSCSPISGHRSVSWYQQTPGQGLQFLFEYFSETQRNKGNFPGRFSGRQFSNSRSEMNVSTLELGDSALYLCASSLRPDWAEAFFGQGTRLTVV.

CDR3: CSVASTRSRNEQFF. The chain couples TRBV29-1 to TRBJ2-1; without DNA, the TCRdb call of TRBD2 cannot be checked. This CDR3 region has 14 residues. Looked up from germline, CDR1 is SQVTM and CDR2 is ANQGSEA.

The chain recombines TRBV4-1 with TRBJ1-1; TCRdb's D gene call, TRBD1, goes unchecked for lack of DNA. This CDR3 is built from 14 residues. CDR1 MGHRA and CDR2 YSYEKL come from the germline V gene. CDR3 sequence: CASSRSGEWTEAFF.

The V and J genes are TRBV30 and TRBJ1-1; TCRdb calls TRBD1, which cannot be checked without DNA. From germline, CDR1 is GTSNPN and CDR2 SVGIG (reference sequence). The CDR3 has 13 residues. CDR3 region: CAWNLGGSTEAFF. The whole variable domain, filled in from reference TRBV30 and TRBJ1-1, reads SQTIHQWPATLVQPVGSPLSLECTVEGTSNPNLYWYRQAAGRGLQLLFYSVGIGQISSEVPQNLSASRPQDRQFILSSKKLLLSDSGFYLCAWNLGGSTEAFFGQGTRLTVV.

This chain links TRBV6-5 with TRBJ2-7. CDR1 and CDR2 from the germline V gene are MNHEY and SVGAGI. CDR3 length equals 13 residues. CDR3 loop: CASSYSFGDEQYF.

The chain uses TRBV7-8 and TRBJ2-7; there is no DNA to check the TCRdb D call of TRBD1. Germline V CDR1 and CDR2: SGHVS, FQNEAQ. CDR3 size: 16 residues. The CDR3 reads CASSFPRARDLREQYF.

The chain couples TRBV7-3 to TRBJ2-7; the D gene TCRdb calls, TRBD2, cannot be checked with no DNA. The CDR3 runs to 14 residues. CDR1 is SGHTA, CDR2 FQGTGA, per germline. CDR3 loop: CASSLGGEDYEQYF.

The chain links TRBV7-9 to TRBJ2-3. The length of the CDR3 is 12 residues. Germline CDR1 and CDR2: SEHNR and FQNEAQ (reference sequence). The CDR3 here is CASSSVPDTQYF.

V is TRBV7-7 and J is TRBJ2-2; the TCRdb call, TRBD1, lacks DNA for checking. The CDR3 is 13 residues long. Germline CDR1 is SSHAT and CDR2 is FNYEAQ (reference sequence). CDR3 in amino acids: CASSPTVAGELFF.

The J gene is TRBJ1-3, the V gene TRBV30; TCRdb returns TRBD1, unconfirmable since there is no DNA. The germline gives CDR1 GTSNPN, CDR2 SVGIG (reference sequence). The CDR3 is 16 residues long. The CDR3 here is CAWSDGQVAEGNTIYF.

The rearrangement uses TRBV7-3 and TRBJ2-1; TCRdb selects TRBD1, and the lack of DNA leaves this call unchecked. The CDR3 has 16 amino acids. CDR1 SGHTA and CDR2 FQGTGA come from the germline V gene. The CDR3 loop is CASSLMGGNSYNEQFF.

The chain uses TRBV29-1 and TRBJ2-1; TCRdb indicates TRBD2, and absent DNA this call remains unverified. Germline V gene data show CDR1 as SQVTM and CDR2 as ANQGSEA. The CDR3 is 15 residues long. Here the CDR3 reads CSVGDLTGVYNEQFF.

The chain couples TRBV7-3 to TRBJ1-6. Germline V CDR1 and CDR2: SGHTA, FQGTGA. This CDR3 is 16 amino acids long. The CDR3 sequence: CASSLGLETGDSPLHF.

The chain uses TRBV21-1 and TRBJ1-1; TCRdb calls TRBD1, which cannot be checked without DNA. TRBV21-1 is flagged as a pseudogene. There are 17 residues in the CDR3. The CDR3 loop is CASSKKGYSSLNTEAFF.

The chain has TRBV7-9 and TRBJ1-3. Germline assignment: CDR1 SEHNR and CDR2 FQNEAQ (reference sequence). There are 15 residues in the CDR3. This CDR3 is CASSLSIDTGNTIYF.

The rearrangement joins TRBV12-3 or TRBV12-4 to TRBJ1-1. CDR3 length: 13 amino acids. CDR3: CASKVGGATEAFF.

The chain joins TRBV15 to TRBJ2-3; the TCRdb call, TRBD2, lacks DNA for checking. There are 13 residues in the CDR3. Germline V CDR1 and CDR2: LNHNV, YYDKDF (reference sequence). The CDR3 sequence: CATSERGTDTQYF.

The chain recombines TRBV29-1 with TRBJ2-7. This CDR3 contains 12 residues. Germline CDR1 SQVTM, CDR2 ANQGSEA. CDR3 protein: CSAVDGSYEQYF.

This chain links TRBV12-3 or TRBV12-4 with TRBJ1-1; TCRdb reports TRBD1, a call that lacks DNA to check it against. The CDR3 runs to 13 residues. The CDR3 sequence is CASSLDPTAEAFF.

CDR3: CSARVWDTSYEQYF. The chain links TRBV20-1 to TRBJ2-7; the TCRdb call, TRBD1, lacks DNA for checking. Germline lookup yields CDR1 DFQATT and CDR2 SNEGSKA (reference sequence). This CDR3 spans 14 amino acids.